A selection of T cell receptor beta chains follows, all from one sample in a study of T cell responses to AZD1222 COVID-19 vaccine. The table came from immunoSEQ multiplex PCR; TCRdb's copy has only in-frame clones and leaves some out. This table has some 150,000 clones, approximately 90% appearing once. Specimen: peripheral blood, collected 28 days after the second AZD1222 dose. All receptors come from an adult who received the AZD1222 COVID-19 vaccine. Both conserved end residues are part of each CDR3. The order of the fields is CDR3 protein, CDR3 DNA, J gene, clone size, CDR3 length, D gene, V gene. The D gene is left open where the match is weak. Only part of the rows carry a size: once, few, many, or a class if the clone is expanded.

CASSFRTAVEAFF	TGTGCCAGCAGCTTCCGAACCGCGGTTGAAGCTTTCTTT	TRBJ1-1	NA	13	NA	TRBV11-2
CASSPGHTLETQYF	TGTGCCAGCAGCCCGGGACACACCCTAGAGACCCAGTACTTC	TRBJ2-5	NA	14	NA	TRBV7-9
CASSLTRNTGELFF	TGCGCCAGCAGCTTGACGAGGAACACCGGGGAGCTGTTTTTT	TRBJ2-2	once	14	NA	TRBV5-1
CASSLVLRPQHF	TGTGCCAGCAGTTTAGTGTTACGGCCCCAGCATTTT	TRBJ1-5	NA	12	NA	TRBV28
CASSPEERGGASEAFF	TGTGCCAGCAGTCCGGAGGAGAGGGGGGGGGCGTCTGAAGCTTTCTTT	TRBJ1-1	few	16	NA	TRBV6-4
CAWSVQGSGELFF	TGTGCCTGGAGTGTACAGGGGAGCGGGGAGCTGTTTTTT	TRBJ2-2	few	13	TRBD1	TRBV30
CASSPGDRAEKLFF	TGTGCCAGCAGCCCAGGGGACAGGGCTGAAAAACTGTTTTTT	TRBJ1-4	NA	14	TRBD1	TRBV6-8
CASSPSDGTYEQYF	TGTGCCAGCAGCCCCTCCGACGGAACCTACGAGCAGTACTTC	TRBJ2-7	NA	14	NA	TRBV7-3
CASRGQYTEAFF	TGTGCCAGCAGGGGACAGTACACTGAAGCTTTCTTT	TRBJ1-1	NA	12	TRBD1	TRBV12-3/TRBV12-4
CASGLAEYEQYF	TGTGCCTCGGGACTAGCAGAATACGAGCAGTACTTC	TRBJ2-7	NA	12	TRBD2	TRBV30
CAWSVQGTSYGYTF	TGTGCCTGGAGTGTACAAGGGACATCCTATGGCTACACCTTC	TRBJ1-2	once	14	NA	TRBV30
CASSPPSGSAGELFF	TGTGCCAGCTCACCACCGTCAGGTTCCGCCGGGGAGCTGTTTTTT	TRBJ2-2	NA	15	NA	TRBV18
CAWSPQGLAESYNEQFF	TGTGCCTGGAGTCCCCAGGGGCTAGCGGAATCCTACAATGAGCAGTTCTTC	TRBJ2-1	NA	17	NA	TRBV30
CASREGLTQPGELFF	TGTGCCAGCAGAGAGGGACTAACTCAACCGGGGGAGCTGTTTTTT	TRBJ2-2	NA	15	TRBD2	TRBV6-5
CASRKQGTEAFF	TGTGCCAGCAGGAAACAGGGCACTGAAGCTTTCTTT	TRBJ1-1	NA	12	NA	TRBV12-3/TRBV12-4
CASSPSTVYSNQPQHF	TGTGCCAGCTCACCCTCGACAGTCTATAGCAATCAGCCCCAGCATTTT	TRBJ1-5	NA	16	NA	TRBV18
CASSQERGQGRYEQYF	TGTGCCAGCAGCCAAGAAAGGGGACAGGGGCGATACGAGCAGTACTTC	TRBJ2-7	NA	16	TRBD1	TRBV4-2
CASSTRDRVMNTEAFF	TGTGCCAGCAGTACGAGGGACAGGGTGATGAACACTGAAGCTTTCTTT	TRBJ1-1	NA	16	TRBD1	TRBV28
CASSFRSWGHTEAFF	TGTGCCAGCAGCTTCCGAAGTTGGGGGCACACTGAAGCTTTCTTT	TRBJ1-1	NA	15	NA	TRBV13
CASTPRGAAFF	TGTGCCAGCACCCCCCGGGGTGCAGCTTTCTTT	TRBJ1-1	once	11	NA	TRBV2
CATSDSRGGDTEAFF	TGTGCCACCAGTGATTCCAGGGGAGGGGACACTGAAGCTTTCTTT	TRBJ1-1	NA	15	NA	TRBV24-1
CASTEAGLDTQYF	TGCGCCAGCACAGAAGCGGGATTAGATACGCAGTATTTT	TRBJ2-3	NA	13	TRBD2	TRBV5-1
CASSIEDRSLYGYTF	TGTGCCAGTAGTATAGAGGACAGGTCCCTCTATGGCTACACCTTC	TRBJ1-2	NA	15	TRBD1	TRBV19
CASSSRTLDSGYGYTF	TGTGCCAGCAGTTCCCGAACATTGGACTCCGGCTATGGCTACACCTTC	TRBJ1-2	NA	16	NA	TRBV27
CASSVVSPDTQYF	TGTGCCAGCAGCGTAGTAAGTCCAGATACGCAGTATTTT	TRBJ2-3	NA	13	NA	TRBV9
CASSLNDKNTEAFF	TGTGCCAGCAGCTTGAACGACAAGAACACTGAAGCTTTCTTT	TRBJ1-1	NA	14	NA	TRBV7-3
CASTRGGRPDTQYF	TGTGCCAGCACCCGGGGCGGGAGACCAGATACGCAGTATTTT	TRBJ2-3	NA	14	TRBD2	TRBV6-5
CASSPMGARENQPQHF	TGCGCCAGCAGCCCTATGGGTGCCAGAGAAAATCAGCCCCAGCATTTT	TRBJ1-5	NA	16	NA	TRBV23-1
CASSQDLAYGYTF	TGTGCCAGCAGCCAAGATTTGGCCTATGGCTACACCTTC	TRBJ1-2	NA	13	NA	TRBV14